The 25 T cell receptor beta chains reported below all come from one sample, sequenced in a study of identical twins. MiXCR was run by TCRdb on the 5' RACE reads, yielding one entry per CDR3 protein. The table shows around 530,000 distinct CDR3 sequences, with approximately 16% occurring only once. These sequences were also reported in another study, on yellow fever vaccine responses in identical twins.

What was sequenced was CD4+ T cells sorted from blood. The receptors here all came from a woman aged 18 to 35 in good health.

The chain's CDR3 is CASRTNSYEQYF. The CDR3 DNA is TGTGCCAGCAGAACCAATTCCTACGAGCAGTACTTC. This chain joins TRBV27 and TRBJ2-7; D unclear. The length of the CDR3 is 12 residues. Trimming pared 6 bases from V and 1 base from J, leaving 7 bases between. Germline lookup yields CDR1 MNHEY and CDR2 SMNVEV (reference sequence).

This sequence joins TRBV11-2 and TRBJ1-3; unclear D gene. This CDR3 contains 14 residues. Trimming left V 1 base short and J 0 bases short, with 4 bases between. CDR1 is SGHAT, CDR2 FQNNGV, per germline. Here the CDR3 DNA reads TGTGCCAGCAGCTTAGTTACCTCTGGAAACACCATATATTTT. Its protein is CASSLVTSGNTIYF.

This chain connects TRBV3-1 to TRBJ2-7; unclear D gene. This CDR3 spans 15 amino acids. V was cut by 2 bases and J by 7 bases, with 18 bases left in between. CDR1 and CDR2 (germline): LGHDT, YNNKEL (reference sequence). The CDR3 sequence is CASSQHVGTASEQYF. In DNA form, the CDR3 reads TGTGCCAGCAGCCAACATGTGGGCACAGCGAGTGAGCAGTACTTC.

CDR3 sequence reads: CASSPQGAAGELFF. In nucleotides, the CDR3 is TGTGCCAGCAGTCCCCAGGGGGCTGCCGGGGAGCTGTTTTTT. The rearrangement uses TRBV6-1 and TRBJ2-2; 8 bases align to TRBD1. Germline V CDR1 and CDR2: MNHNS, SASEGT. The CDR3 length is 14 residues. The V gene end was trimmed by 5 bases and the J gene end by 6 bases; junction bases not matched to a gene: 5.

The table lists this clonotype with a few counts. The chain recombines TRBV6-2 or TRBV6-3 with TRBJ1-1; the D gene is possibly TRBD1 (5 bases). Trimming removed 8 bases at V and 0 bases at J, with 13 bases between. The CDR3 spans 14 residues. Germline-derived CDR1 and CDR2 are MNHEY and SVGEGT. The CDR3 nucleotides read TGTGCCAGCCGATCAGGGTTTTTGAACACTGAAGCTTTCTTT. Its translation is CASRSGFLNTEAFF.

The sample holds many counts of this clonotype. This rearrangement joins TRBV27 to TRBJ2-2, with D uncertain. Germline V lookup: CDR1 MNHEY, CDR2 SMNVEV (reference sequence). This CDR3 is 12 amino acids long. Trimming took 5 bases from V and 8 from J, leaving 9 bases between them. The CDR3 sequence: CASSPQTGELFF. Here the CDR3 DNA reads TGTGCCAGCAGTCCCCAGACTGGGGAGCTGTTTTTT.

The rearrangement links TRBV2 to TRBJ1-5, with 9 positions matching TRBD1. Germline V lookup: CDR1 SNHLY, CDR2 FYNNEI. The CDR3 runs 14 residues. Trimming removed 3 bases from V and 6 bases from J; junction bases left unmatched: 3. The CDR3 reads CASSDGTGLQPQHF. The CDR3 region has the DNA TGTGCCAGCAGTGATGGGACAGGGCTTCAGCCCCAGCATTTT.

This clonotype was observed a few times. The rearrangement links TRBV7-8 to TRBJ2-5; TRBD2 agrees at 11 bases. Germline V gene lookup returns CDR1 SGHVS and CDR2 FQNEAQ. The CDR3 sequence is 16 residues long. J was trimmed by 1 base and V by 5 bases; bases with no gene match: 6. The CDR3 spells CASSTSGTSGQETQYF. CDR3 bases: TGTGCCAGCAGCACCTCAGGGACTAGCGGCCAAGAGACCCAGTACTTC.

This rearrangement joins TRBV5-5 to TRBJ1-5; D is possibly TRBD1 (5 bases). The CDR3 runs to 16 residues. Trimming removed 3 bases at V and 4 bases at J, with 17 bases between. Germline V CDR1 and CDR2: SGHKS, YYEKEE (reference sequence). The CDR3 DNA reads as TGTGCCAGCAGCTCCGAGCCGGGGGTCTTAAATCAGCCCCAGCATTTT. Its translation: CASSSEPGVLNQPQHF.

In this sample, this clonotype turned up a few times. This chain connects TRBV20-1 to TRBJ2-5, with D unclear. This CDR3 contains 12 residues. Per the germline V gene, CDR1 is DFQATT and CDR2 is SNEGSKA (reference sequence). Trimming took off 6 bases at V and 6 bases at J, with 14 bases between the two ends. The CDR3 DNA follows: TGCAGTGCAACGGACGGTAGGAAGACCCAGTACTTC. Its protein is CSATDGRKTQYF.

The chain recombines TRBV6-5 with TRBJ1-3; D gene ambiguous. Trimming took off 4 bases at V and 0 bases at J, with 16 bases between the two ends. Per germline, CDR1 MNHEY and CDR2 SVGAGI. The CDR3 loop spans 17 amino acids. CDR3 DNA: TGTGCCAGCAGTTGGCCCATTGGGGAGAACTCTGGAAACACCATATATTTT. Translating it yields CASSWPIGENSGNTIYF.

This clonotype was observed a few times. The CDR3 spells CASTRGGRAFF. CDR3 in DNA: TGTGCCAGCACGAGGGGGGGCAGGGCTTTCTTT. The chain has TRBV27 and TRBJ1-1; a weak D match, TRBD1 (6 bases). The CDR3 loop spans 11 amino acids. Germline CDR1 is MNHEY and CDR2 is SMNVEV (reference sequence). The V and J ends lost 7 bases and 11 bases respectively, with 14 bases between them.

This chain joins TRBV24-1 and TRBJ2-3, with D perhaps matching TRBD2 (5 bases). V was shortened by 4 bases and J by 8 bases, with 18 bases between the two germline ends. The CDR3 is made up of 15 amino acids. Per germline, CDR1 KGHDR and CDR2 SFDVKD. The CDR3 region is CATSDSAIQAGTQYF. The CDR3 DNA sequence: TGTGCCACCAGTGACTCAGCAATCCAGGCGGGTACGCAGTATTTT.

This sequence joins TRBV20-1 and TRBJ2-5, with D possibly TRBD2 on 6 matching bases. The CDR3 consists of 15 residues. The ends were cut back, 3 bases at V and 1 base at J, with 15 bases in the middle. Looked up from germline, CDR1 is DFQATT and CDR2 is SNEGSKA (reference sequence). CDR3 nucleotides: TGCAGTGCTAGTCTTTCCTCGGGACTCCAAGAGACCCAGTACTTC. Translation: CSASLSSGLQETQYF.

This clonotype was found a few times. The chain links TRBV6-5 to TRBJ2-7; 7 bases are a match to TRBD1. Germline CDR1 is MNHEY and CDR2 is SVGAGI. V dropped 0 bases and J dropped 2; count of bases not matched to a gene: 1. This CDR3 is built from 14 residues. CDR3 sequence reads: CASSYSQGAYEQYF. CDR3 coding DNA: TGTGCCAGCAGTTACTCCCAGGGGGCCTACGAGCAGTACTTC.

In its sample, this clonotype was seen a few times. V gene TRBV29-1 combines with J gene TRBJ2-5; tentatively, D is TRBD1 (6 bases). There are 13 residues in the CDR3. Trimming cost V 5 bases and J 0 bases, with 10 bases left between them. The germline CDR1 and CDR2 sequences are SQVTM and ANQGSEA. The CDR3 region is CSVTGQHQETQYF. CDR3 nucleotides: TGCAGCGTTACTGGACAGCACCAAGAGACCCAGTACTTC.

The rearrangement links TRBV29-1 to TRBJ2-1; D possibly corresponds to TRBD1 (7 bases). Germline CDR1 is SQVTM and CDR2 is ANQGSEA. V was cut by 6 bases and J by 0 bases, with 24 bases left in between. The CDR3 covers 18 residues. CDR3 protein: CSVGAGQQLTSSYNEQFF. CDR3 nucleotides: TGCAGCGTCGGGGCGGGACAGCAACTGACAAGCTCCTACAATGAGCAGTTCTTC.

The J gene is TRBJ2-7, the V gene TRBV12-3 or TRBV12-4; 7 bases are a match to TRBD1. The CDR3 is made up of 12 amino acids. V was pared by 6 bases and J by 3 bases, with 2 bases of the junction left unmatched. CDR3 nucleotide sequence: TGTGCCAGCAGACAGGGGAGCTACGAGCAGTACTTC. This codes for CASRQGSYEQYF.

The CDR3 region has the DNA TGTGCCAGCAGCAAAGTCGGCAGCACAGATACGCAGTATTTT. Residues: CASSKVGSTDTQYF. This chain joins TRBV21-1 and TRBJ2-3. TRBV21-1 is shown as a pseudogene. The CDR3 totals 14 residues.

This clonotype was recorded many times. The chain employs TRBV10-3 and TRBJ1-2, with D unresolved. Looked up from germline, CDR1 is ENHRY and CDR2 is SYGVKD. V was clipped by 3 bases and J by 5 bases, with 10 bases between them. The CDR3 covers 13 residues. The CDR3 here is CAISERTEYGYTF. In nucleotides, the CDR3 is TGTGCCATCAGTGAAAGGACGGAGTATGGCTACACCTTC.

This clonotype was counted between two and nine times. In nucleotides, the CDR3 is TGCGCCAGCAGCTCTGGCGACAGAGCAAATTATGGCTACACCTTC. Amino acids: CASSSGDRANYGYTF. The chain links TRBV5-1 to TRBJ1-2, with D possibly matching TRBD1 (5 bases). The germline gives CDR1 SGHRS, CDR2 YFSETQ. The CDR3 totals 15 residues. V lost 3 bases, J lost 5 bases, and 17 bases lay in between.

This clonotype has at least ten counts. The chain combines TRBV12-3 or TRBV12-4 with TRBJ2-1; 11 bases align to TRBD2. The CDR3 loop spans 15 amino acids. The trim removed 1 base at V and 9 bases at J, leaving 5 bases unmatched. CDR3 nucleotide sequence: TGTGCCAGCAGTTTAGGACTAGCGGGGTCGGTTGAGCAGTTCTTC. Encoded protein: CASSLGLAGSVEQFF.

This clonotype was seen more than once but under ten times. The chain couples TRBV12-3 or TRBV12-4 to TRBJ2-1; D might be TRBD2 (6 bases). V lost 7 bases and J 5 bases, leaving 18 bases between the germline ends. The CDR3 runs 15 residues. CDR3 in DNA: TGTGCCAGCAAGCTTCGCGGGGCCGTAAACAATGAGCAGTTCTTC. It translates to CASKLRGAVNNEQFF.

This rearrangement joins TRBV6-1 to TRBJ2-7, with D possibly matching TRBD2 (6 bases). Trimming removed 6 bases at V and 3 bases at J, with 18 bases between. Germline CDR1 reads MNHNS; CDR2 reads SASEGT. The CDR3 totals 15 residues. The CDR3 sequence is CASSQGPWGDYEQYF. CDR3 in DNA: TGTGCCAGCAGCCAAGGTCCCTGGGGGGACTACGAGCAGTACTTC.

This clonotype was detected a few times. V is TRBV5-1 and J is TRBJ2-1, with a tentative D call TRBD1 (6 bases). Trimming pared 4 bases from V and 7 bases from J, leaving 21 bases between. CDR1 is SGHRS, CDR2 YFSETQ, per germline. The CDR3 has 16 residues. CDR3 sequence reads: CASSARGTVSGNEQFF. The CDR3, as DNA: TGCGCCAGCAGCGCCAGGGGTACGGTCTCTGGTAATGAGCAGTTCTTC.